Listed below are T cell receptor beta chains from one sample, sequenced in a study of immune aging and cytomegalovirus after organ transplant. TCRdb itself ran the single-cell sequencing reads through MiXCR, one entry per CDR3 protein. The sample lists approximately 22,000 distinct CDR3 sequences, roughly 38% occurring once. These receptors lack a known antigen. Sequenced material: CMV peptide-activated CD4+ and CD8+ T cells sorted from blood, taken at five time points, pooled. These receptors came from a female donor who had a heart transplant and CMV viremia. The CDR3 runs from the conserved cysteine through the conserved F or W. Each record gives: J gene, D gene, clone size, V gene, CDR3 DNA, CDR3 protein. The D gene is left open where the match is weak. Not all rows give a size; the values are once, few, many and, for expanded clones, a class.

>TRBJ1-4|NA|NA|TRBV10-3
TGTGCCACCAGACAGTCGGGGAGCGAAAAACTGTTTTTT
CATRQSGSEKLFF
>TRBJ2-5|NA|NA|TRBV29-1
TGCAGTTTAGGGTGGACACGCCAAGAGACCCAGTACTTC
CSLGWTRQETQYF
>TRBJ2-5|NA|medium-sized|TRBV12-3/TRBV12-4
TGTGCCAGCAGTTTAATCGGGAGCGGTAGAGAGACCCAGTACTTC
CASSLIGSGRETQYF
>TRBJ2-7|TRBD2|medium-sized|TRBV6-5
TGTGCCAGCAGTGCGCTGACTAGCGGGAGTTACGAGCAGTACTTC
CASSALTSGSYEQYF
>TRBJ1-1|NA|few|TRBV12-3/TRBV12-4
TGTGCCAGCAGTTTGAGTGGGCTGAGGGACACTGAAGCTTTCTTT
CASSLSGLRDTEAFF
>TRBJ1-6|NA|medium-sized|TRBV4-2
TGTGCCAGCAGCCAAGATACGGATTTTAATTCACCCCTCCACTTT
CASSQDTDFNSPLHF
>TRBJ1-4|NA|NA|TRBV2
TGTGCCAGCACCGGGACACTAAATGAAAAACTGTTTTTT
CASTGTLNEKLFF
>TRBJ2-2|NA|NA|TRBV4-2
TGTGCCAGCAGCCAGTCTCTAGCGTATGCCGGGGAGCTGTTTTTT
CASSQSLAYAGELFF
>TRBJ1-2|NA|NA|TRBV21-1
TGTGCCAGCAGCAGGCAGGTCCGGGAGAATGGCTACACCTTC
CASSRQVRENGYTF
>TRBJ2-7|NA|few|TRBV7-9
TGTGCCAGCAGCTTAGTTCGGGAGAGAGGAGGCGAGCAGTACTTC
CASSLVRERGGEQYF
>TRBJ2-7|TRBD2|NA|TRBV28
TGTGCCAGCATGTGGGTAGGCGGGAGCTACTACGAGCAGTACTTC
CASMWVGGSYYEQYF
>TRBJ2-5|NA|NA|TRBV12-3/TRBV12-4
TGTGCCAGCAGTTTAGGCTTACAAGAGACCCTGTACTTC
CASSLGLQETLYF
>TRBJ1-1|NA|NA|TRBV3-1
TGTGCCAGCAGCCAAGGGGATTCCTCCACCGAAACTTTCTTT
CASSQGDSSTETFF
>TRBJ1-1|NA|NA|TRBV3-1
TGTGCCAGCAGGGATAGAGGGCGGGCTGAAGCTTTCTTT
CASRDRGRAEAFF
>TRBJ1-2|NA|NA|TRBV7-2
TGTGCCAGCAGCCGGGACTACCGATATGGCTACACCTTC
CASSRDYRYGYTF
>TRBJ1-5|NA|once|TRBV7-2
TGTGCCAGCAGCACGCCGGGCGTCACGCAGCCCCAGCATTTT
CASSTPGVTQPQHF
>TRBJ1-1|NA|few|TRBV12-3/TRBV12-4
TGTGCCAGCAGTTTCGGGGGCGCAAGAAACACTGAAGCTTTCTTT
CASSFGGARNTEAFF
>TRBJ2-7|TRBD1|NA|TRBV10-3
TGTGACATCAGGGGGACAGGGGCGGTCCACGAGCAGTACTTC
CDIRGTGAVHEQYF
>TRBJ2-1|TRBD2|NA|TRBV11-2
TGTGCCAGCAGCTTAGTGGGACCGGGACTACCGATTTACAATGAGCAGTTCTTC
CASSLVGPGLPIYNEQFF
>TRBJ2-7|TRBD1|NA|TRBV3-1
TGTGCCAGCAGCCTACGACAGGGACCCTACGAGCAGTACTTC
CASSLRQGPYEQYF
>TRBJ2-2|NA|NA|TRBV11-3
TGTGCCAGCAGAACTCCCTGGACCCGGGAGATACTAACGAACACCGGGGAGCTGTTTTTT
CASRTPWTREILTNTGELFF
>TRBJ1-5|NA|many|TRBV6-6
TGTGCCAGCAGAGAGCAGGGTAGTCAGCCCCAGCATTTT
CASREQGSQPQHF
>TRBJ2-5|NA|NA|TRBV27
TGTGCCAGCAGCCTAACCCGGGAAGAGACCCAGTACTTC
CASSLTREETQYF
>TRBJ2-7|NA|many|TRBV12-2
TGTGCAAGTCGCTTACCGGGACAGAAGACCTCCTACGAGCAGTACTTC
CASRLPGQKTSYEQYF
>TRBJ2-7|TRBD1|NA|TRBV12-3/TRBV12-4
TGTGCCAGCAGTCCCGGGACAGGGGGTTACGAGCAGTACTTC
CASSPGTGGYEQYF
>TRBJ2-7|TRBD1|NA|TRBV4-3
TGCGCCAGCAGCCAAGATGGGACAGGGGAGTACGAGCAGTACTTC
CASSQDGTGEYEQYF
>TRBJ1-1|NA|NA|TRBV4-3
TGCGCCAGCAGCCAAGGTGGATGGGCTGAAGCTTTCTTT
CASSQGGWAEAFF
>TRBJ2-3|NA|NA|TRBV10-3
TGTGCCATCAGTGAGTCTTCTCCCACAGATACGCAGTATTTT
CAISESSPTDTQYF
>TRBJ2-3|NA|NA|TRBV7-3
TGTGCCAGCAGCTTGGGATCAGAGGATACGCAGTATTTT
CASSLGSEDTQYF
>TRBJ2-3|TRBD2|many|TRBV3-1
TGTGCCAGCAGCCAAGGCTCGGCTAGCGGGAAAAATACGCAGTATTTT
CASSQGSASGKNTQYF
>TRBJ2-7|NA|NA|TRBV15
TGTGCCACCAGCAGAGATCTTGGGGCAGAGCAGTACTTC
CATSRDLGAEQYF
>TRBJ2-2|TRBD2|NA|TRBV6-6
TGTGCCAGCAGCAATAGCGGGAGTACAAGCACCGGGGAGCTGTTTTTT
CASSNSGSTSTGELFF
>TRBJ1-4|NA|NA|TRBV19
TGTGCCAGTAGTATCGCCACAGGCCTGGGATTAGTTACTCGGTTTTTT
CASSIATGLGLVTRFF
>TRBJ2-7|TRBD2|NA|TRBV20-1
TGCAGTGCTTTGTCTCGGACTAGCGGGAGGGGCGAGCAGTACTTC
CSALSRTSGRGEQYF
>TRBJ1-1|TRBD1|NA|TRBV6-6
TGTGCCAGCAGTTTCCGGGACAGGGGCGGTACTGAAGCTTTCTTT
CASSFRDRGGTEAFF
>TRBJ2-3|NA|NA|TRBV19
TGTGCCAGTTCCAAACTACTAAGCACAGATACGCAGTATTTT
CASSKLLSTDTQYF
>TRBJ2-7|TRBD2|NA|TRBV27
TGTGCCAGCAGTCCGACGACTAGCGGGAGTACCAGTGAGCAGTACTTC
CASSPTTSGSTSEQYF
>TRBJ1-4|NA|many|TRBV9
TGTGCCAGCAGCACCCCCGGCTCTGAAAAAAAACTGTTTTTT
CASSTPGSEKKLFF
>TRBJ2-3|TRBD2|many|TRBV12-3/TRBV12-4
TGTGCCAGCAGCCTAACATTTCCGGGACTAGGTACAGATACGCAGTATTTT
CASSLTFPGLGTDTQYF
>TRBJ2-7|NA|NA|TRBV28
TGTGCCAGCAGTTTTTTACAGGGAAAGTACGAGCAGTACTTC
CASSFLQGKYEQYF
>TRBJ2-2|NA|many|TRBV2
TGTGCCAGCAGTGACGGGACTTTGAACACCGGGGAGCTGTTTTTT
CASSDGTLNTGELFF
>TRBJ2-2|TRBD2|NA|TRBV7-3
TGTGCCAGCAGCTTAGCGCGGGGGGGCTACACCGGGGAGCTGTTTTTT
CASSLARGGYTGELFF
>TRBJ2-2|NA|few|TRBV7-9
TGTGCCAGCAGCTTAGTCCTGGACGGGGAGCTGTTTTTT
CASSLVLDGELFF
>TRBJ2-1|NA|few|TRBV6-2/TRBV6-3
TGTGCCAGCAGAAGGGACATCCCCAATGAGCAGTTCTTC
CASRRDIPNEQFF
>TRBJ2-1|TRBD2|many|TRBV4-2
TGTGCCAGCAGCCCGGGACTAGCGGACGACAATGAGCAGTTCTTC
CASSPGLADDNEQFF
>TRBJ2-1|NA|medium-sized|TRBV11-2
TGTGCCAGCACCACGTGGGCAGGGTCCTACAATGAGCAGTTCTTC
CASTTWAGSYNEQFF
>TRBJ1-3|TRBD1|few|TRBV10-3
TGTGCCATCAACGAGGGGGCCCTCTCTGGAAACACCATATATTTT
CAINEGALSGNTIYF
>TRBJ1-1|NA|NA|TRBV15
TGTGCCACCAGCAGAACGAAGAACACTGAAGCTTTCTTT
CATSRTKNTEAFF
>TRBJ2-5|NA|NA|TRBV5-5
TGTGCCAGCAGCTTCGGAGGGATAGAGACCCAGTACTTC
CASSFGGIETQYF
>TRBJ1-4|TRBD1|many|TRBV27
TGTGCCAGCGGGACAGGGGGGAATGAAAAACTGTTTTTT
CASGTGGNEKLFF
>TRBJ2-1|NA|few|TRBV10-2
TGCGCCAGCAGTGAGAGGGTTGAGCAGTTCTTC
CASSERVEQFF
>TRBJ2-2|NA|NA|TRBV5-4
TGTGCCAGCGGCTTGCAGAATCGGGAGCAGTTTTTT
CASGLQNREQFF
>TRBJ1-2|NA|NA|TRBV15
TGTGCCACCGGAGTGGCAGACAACTATGGCTACACCTTC
CATGVADNYGYTF
>TRBJ2-3|NA|NA|TRBV12-3/TRBV12-4
TGTGCCAGCAGCTTTCGGACAGATACGCAGTATTTT
CASSFRTDTQYF
>TRBJ2-3|TRBD2|NA|TRBV7-8
TGTACCAGCAGCTTAGTGTCTCTCGGAACTAGCGGGGGCACAGATACGCAGTATTTT
CTSSLVSLGTSGGTDTQYF
>TRBJ2-5|NA|NA|TRBV5-4
TGTGCCAGCAGTCCTCCAGTGACCCCGGGGGAGACCCAGTACTTC
CASSPPVTPGETQYF
>TRBJ2-1|NA|large|TRBV10-3
TGTGCCATCAGGAGGGGGGATGTGCAGTTCTTC
CAIRRGDVQFF
>TRBJ2-3|TRBD2|few|TRBV3-1
TGTGCCAGCAGCCAAGGAGAGCGGGACACAGATACGCAGTATTTT
CASSQGERDTDTQYF
>TRBJ2-7|NA|NA|TRBV5-1
TGCGCCAGCAGCTTGGCCGAGCGCGGGTACGAGCAGTACTTC
CASSLAERGYEQYF